This TCR beta chain was captured by sequencing in a study of early T cells in non-severe SARS-CoV-2 infection. The CDR3 consists of 16 residues. The V gene end was trimmed by 4 bases and the J gene end by 6 bases; junction bases not matched to a gene: 12. From germline, CDR1 is LGHNA and CDR2 YNFKEQ. TCRdb reanalysed the 5' RACE reads using MiXCR and keeps one entry per CDR3 protein. The data show about 77,000 distinct CDR3 sequences, over 9% seen once. This clonotype was observed many times. Material for sequencing was whole blood. This receptor was identified in an adult who was a healthcare worker with PCR-confirmed SARS-CoV-2 infection or an uninfected control (not recorded which). The V gene is TRBV4-2, the J gene TRBJ2-7, with 10 bases matching TRBD1. The CDR3 protein is CASSPETGTGDSEQYF. CDR3 coding DNA: TGTGCCAGCAGCCCCGAGACCGGGACAGGGGACTCCGAGCAGTACTTC.